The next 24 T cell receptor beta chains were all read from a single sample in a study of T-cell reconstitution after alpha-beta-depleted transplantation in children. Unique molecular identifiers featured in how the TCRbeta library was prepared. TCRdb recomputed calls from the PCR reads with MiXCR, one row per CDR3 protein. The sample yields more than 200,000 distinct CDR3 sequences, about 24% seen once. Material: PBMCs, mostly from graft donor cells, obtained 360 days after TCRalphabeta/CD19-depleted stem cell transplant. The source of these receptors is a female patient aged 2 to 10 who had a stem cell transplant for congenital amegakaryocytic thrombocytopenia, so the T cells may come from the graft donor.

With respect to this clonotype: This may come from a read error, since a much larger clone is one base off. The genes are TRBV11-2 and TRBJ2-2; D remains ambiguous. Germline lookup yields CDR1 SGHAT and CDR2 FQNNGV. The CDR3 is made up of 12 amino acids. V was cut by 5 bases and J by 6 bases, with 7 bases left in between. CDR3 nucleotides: TGTGCCAGCAGCCAGAGGTCCGGGGAGCTGTTTTTT. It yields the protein CASSQRSGELFF.

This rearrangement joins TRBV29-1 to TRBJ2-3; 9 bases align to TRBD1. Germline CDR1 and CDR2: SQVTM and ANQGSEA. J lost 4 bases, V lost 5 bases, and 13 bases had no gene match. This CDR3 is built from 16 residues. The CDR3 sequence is CSVNRLKGQGPDTQYF. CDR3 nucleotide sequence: TGCAGCGTTAACCGATTAAAGGGACAGGGACCAGATACGCAGTATTTT.

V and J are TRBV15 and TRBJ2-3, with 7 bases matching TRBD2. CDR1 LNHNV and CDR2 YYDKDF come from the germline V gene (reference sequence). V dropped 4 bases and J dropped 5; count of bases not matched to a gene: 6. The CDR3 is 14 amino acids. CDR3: CATSKGLAVDTQYF. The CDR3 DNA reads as TGTGCCACCAGCAAGGGTCTAGCGGTAGATACGCAGTATTTT.

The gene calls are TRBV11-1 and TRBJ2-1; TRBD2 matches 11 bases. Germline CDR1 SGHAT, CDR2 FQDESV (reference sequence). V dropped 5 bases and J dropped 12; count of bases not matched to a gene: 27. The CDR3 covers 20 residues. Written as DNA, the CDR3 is TGTGCCAGCAGCCCTCGGAGGGTCGGGGGTAGCGGGAGGGCAACTTCGGGGCAGTTCTTC. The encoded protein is CASSPRRVGGSGRATSGQFF.

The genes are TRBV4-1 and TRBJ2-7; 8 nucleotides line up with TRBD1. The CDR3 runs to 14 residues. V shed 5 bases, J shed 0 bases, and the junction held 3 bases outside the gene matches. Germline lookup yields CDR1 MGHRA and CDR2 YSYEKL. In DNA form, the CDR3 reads TGCGCCAGCAGCAGGACAGGGCTCTCCTACGAGCAGTACTTC. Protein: CASSRTGLSYEQYF.

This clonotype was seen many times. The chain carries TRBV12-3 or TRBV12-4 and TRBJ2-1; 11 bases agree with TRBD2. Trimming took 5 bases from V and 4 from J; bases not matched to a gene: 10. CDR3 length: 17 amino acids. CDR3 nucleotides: TGTGCCAGCAGTCCTCTAGCGGGGGGACCTTCTTACAATGAGCAGTTCTTC. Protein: CASSPLAGGPSYNEQFF.

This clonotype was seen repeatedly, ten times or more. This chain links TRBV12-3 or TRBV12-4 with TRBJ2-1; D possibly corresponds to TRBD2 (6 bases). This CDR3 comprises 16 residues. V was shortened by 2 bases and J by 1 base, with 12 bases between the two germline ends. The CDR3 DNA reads TGTGCCAGCAGTTTAAACGGGGGTTTATCCTACAATGAGCAGTTCTTC. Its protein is CASSLNGGLSYNEQFF.

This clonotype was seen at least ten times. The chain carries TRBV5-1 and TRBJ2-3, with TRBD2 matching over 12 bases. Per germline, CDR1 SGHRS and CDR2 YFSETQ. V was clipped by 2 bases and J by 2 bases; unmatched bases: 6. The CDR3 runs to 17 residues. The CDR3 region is CASSFSTSGSFTDTQYF. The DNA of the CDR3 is TGCGCCAGCAGCTTTTCGACTAGCGGGAGTTTCACAGATACGCAGTATTTT.

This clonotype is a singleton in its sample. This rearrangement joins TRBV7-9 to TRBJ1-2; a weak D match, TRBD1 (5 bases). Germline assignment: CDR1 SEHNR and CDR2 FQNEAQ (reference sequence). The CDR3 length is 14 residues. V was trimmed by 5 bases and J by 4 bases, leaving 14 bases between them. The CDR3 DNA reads TGTGCCAGCAGCCCCGCGGGGGTGGGCTATGGCTACACCTTC. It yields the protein CASSPAGVGYGYTF.

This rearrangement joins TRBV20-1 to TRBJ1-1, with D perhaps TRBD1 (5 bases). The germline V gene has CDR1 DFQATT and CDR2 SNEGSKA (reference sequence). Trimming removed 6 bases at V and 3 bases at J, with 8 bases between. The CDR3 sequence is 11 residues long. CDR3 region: CSAIGDTEAFF. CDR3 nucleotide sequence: TGCAGTGCCATAGGGGACACTGAAGCTTTCTTT.

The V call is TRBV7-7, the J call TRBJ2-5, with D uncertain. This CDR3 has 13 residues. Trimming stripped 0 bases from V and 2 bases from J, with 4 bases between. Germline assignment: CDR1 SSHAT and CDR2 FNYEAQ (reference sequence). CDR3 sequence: CASSLAEQETQYF. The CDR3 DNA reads TGTGCCAGCAGCTTAGCGGAGCAAGAGACCCAGTACTTC.

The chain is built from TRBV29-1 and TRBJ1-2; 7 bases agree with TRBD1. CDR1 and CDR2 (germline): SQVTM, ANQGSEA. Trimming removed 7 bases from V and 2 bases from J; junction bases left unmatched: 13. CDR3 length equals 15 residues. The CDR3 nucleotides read TGCAGCGCCCGGACAGGAGCAAGTGGGAACTATGGCTACACCTTC. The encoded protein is CSARTGASGNYGYTF.

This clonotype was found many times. CDR3 DNA sequence: TGTGCCAGCAGTCCTGTTCACTATGGCTACACCTTC. Its protein is CASSPVHYGYTF. The chain is built from TRBV12-3 or TRBV12-4 and TRBJ1-2; D unresolved. With 5 bases removed from V and 3 bases from J, the gap between germline ends came to 7 bases. CDR3 size: 12 residues.

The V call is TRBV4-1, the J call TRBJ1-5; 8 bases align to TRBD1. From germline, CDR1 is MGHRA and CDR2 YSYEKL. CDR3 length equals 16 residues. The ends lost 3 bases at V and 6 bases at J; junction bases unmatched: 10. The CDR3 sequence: CASSHRDRGKGQPQHF. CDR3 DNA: TGCGCCAGCAGCCATAGAGACAGGGGTAAAGGTCAGCCCCAGCATTTT.

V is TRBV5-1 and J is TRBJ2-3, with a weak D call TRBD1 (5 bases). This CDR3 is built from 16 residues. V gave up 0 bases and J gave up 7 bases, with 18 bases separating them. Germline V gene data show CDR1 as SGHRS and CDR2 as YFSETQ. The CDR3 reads CASSLESPGILNTQYF. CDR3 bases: TGCGCCAGCAGCTTGGAAAGCCCAGGGATTTTAAATACGCAGTATTTT.

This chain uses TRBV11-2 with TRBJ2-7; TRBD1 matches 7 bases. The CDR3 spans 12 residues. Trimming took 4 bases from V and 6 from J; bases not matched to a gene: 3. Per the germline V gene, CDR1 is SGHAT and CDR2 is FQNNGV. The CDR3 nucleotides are TGTGCCAGCAGCTCCAACAGGGGCGAGCAGTACTTC. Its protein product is CASSSNRGEQYF.

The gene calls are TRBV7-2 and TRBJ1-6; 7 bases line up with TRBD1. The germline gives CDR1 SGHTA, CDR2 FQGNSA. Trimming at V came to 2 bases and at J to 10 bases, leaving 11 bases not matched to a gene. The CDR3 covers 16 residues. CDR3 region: CASSLLGGPDLSPLHF. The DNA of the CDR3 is TGTGCCAGCAGCTTATTAGGGGGCCCGGATCTCTCACCCCTCCACTTT.

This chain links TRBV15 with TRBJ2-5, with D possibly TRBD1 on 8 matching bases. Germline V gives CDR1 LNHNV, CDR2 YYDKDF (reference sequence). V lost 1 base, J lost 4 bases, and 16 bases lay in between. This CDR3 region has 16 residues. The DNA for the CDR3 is TGTGCCACCAGCAGAGGCGGACAGGGAGGGGCAGAGACCCAGTACTTC. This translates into CATSRGGQGGAETQYF.

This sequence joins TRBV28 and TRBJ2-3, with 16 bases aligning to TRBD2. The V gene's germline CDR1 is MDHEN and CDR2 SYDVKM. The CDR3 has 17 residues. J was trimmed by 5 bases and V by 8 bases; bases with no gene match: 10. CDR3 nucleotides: TGTGCCAGCTCGACCGGGACTAGCGGGAGGGCTGGAGATACGCAGTATTTT. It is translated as CASSTGTSGRAGDTQYF. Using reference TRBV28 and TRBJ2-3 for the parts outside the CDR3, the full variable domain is DVKVTQSSRYLVKRTGEKVFLECVQDMDHENMFWYRQDPGLGLRLIYFSYDVKMKEKGDIPEGYSVSREKKERFSLILESASTNQTSMYLCASSTGTSGRAGDTQYFGPGTRLTVL.

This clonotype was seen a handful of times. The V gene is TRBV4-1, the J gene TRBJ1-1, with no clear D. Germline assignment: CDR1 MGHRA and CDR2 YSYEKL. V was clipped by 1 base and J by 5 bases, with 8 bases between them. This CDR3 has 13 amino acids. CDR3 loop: CASSQAAGTEAFF. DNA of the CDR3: TGCGCCAGCAGCCAAGCAGCCGGGACTGAAGCTTTCTTT.

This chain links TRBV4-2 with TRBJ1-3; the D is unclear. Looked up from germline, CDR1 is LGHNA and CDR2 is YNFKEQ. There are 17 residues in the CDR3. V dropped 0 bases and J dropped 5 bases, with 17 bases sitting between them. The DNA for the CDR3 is TGTGCCAGCAGCCAAGAAAGAGGACCCACGAAGAGAAACACCATATATTTT. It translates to CASSQERGPTKRNTIYF.

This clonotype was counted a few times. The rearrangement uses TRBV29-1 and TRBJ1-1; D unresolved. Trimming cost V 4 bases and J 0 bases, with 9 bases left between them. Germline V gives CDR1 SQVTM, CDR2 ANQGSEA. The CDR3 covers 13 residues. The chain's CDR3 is CSVGDGLNTEAFF. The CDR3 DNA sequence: TGCAGCGTTGGTGACGGCCTGAACACTGAAGCTTTCTTT. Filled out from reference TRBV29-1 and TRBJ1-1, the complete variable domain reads SAVISQKPSRDICQRGTSLTIQCQVDSQVTMMFWYRQQPGQSLTLIATANQGSEATYESGFVIDKFPISRPNLTFSTLTVSNMSPEDSSIYLCSVGDGLNTEAFFGQGTRLTVV.

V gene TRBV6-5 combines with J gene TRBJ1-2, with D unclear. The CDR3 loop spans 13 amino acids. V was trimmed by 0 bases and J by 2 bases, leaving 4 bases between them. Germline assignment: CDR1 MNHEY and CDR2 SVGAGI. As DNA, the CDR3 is TGTGCCAGCAGTTACTCGGGGAACTATGGCTACACCTTC. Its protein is CASSYSGNYGYTF.

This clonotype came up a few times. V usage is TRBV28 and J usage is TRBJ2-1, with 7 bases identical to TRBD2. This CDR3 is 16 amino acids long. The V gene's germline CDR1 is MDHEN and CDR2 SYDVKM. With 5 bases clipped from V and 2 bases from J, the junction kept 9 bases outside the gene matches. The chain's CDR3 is CASSVRASGAYNEQFF. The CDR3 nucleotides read TGTGCCAGCAGTGTCCGGGCTAGCGGAGCCTACAATGAGCAGTTCTTC.